The next 26 T cell receptor beta chains were all read from a single sample in a study of blood T cell repertoires in COVID-19 (dated by TCRdb to 2018 to 2020). Libraries were made using the immunoSEQ multiplex PCR assay. In TCRdb, the immuneACCESS table is reduced to in-frame sequences with V and J assigned. These tables do not hold every clone; where another copy was compared, an unresolved V gene accounts for under half, and the others remain unexplained. Recorded for this sample are more than 200,000 clones; 82% of them occurred a single time. 8.2% of the sample rests with the top ten. The sequencing sample was made of peripheral blood. These receptors were collected from a woman of 80 years or more with COVID-19, enrolled during active disease.

This rearrangement joins TRBV24-1 to TRBJ2-5; 9 bases map to TRBD1. The V and J ends lost 0 bases and 4 bases, in that order; junction bases with no gene match: 2. Germline V gene sequence: CDR1 KGHDR, CDR2 SFDVKD. The CDR3 has 15 residues. The DNA for the CDR3 is TGTGCCACCAGTGATTTGGGGACAGGGAGAGAGACCCAGTACTTC. This encodes CATSDLGTGRETQYF.

The V and J genes are TRBV7-2 and TRBJ1-5; D gene ambiguous. The CDR3 length is 15 residues. V gave up 4 bases and J gave up 3 bases, with 13 bases separating them. Germline loops: CDR1 SGHTA, CDR2 FQGNSA. Here the CDR3 DNA reads TGTGCCAGCAGCTCGGGCGGGGTCCTCAATCAGCCCCAGCATTTT. It translates to CASSSGGVLNQPQHF. The entire variable domain, with the rest obtained from reference TRBV7-2 and TRBJ1-5, is as follows: GAGVSQSPSNKVTEKGKDVELRCDPISGHTALYWYRQSLGQGLEFLIYFQGNSAPDKSGLPSDRFSAERTGGSVSTLTIQRTQQEDSAVYLCASSSGGVLNQPQHFGDGTRLSIL.

The V gene is TRBV19, the J gene TRBJ1-1, with D possibly matching TRBD1 (6 bases). The CDR3 runs to 13 residues. The germline gives CDR1 LNHDA, CDR2 SQIVND (reference sequence). Between the trimmed V and J ends, which lost 7 bases and 11 bases, there was a span of 20 bases. DNA for the CDR3: TGTGCCAGTACCATAGGGGGTTCCCGACAGGCTTTCTTT. The encoded protein is CASTIGGSRQAFF. The complete variable domain, with remaining parts taken from reference TRBV19 and TRBJ1-1, reads DGGITQSPKYLFRKEGQNVTLSCEQNLNHDAMYWYRQDPGQGLRLIYYSQIVNDFQKGDIAEGYSVSREKKESFPLTVTSAQKNPTAFYLCASTIGGSRQAFFGQGTRLTVV.

The rearrangement links TRBV5-1 to TRBJ2-7, with D possibly being TRBD1 (6 bases). The CDR3 totals 14 residues. Germline CDR1 is SGHRS and CDR2 is YFSETQ. V was pared by 4 bases and J by 7 bases, with 18 bases between. The CDR3 DNA is TGCGCCAGCAGCGTGGACCGACAGGAGAGAGAGCAGTACTTC. Translation: CASSVDRQEREQYF.

This clone appeared once. The CDR3 region has the DNA TGCGCCAGCAGCTTGGCCACTGAGACCCAGTACTTC. This codes for CASSLATETQYF. The chain couples TRBV5-1 to TRBJ2-5, with unresolved D. V lost 0 bases to trimming and J lost 5 bases, with 5 bases between them. Per germline, CDR1 SGHRS and CDR2 YFSETQ. The CDR3 has 12 amino acids. Full variable domain (outside the CDR3, taken from reference TRBV5-1 and TRBJ2-5): KAGVTQTPRYLIKTRGQQVTLSCSPISGHRSVSWYQQTPGQGLQFLFEYFSETQRNKGNFPGRFSGRQFSNSRSEMNVSTLELGDSALYLCASSLATETQYFGPGTRLLVL.

CDR3 sequence (DNA): TGTGCCAGCAGTTCCCCCGACAGGGGGATAAAGACTGAAGCTTTCTTT. Residues: CASSSPDRGIKTEAFF. V usage is TRBV28 and J usage is TRBJ1-1; 9 positions agree with TRBD1. Germline-derived CDR1 and CDR2 are MDHEN and SYDVKM. The CDR3 is 16 residues long. V shed 4 bases, J shed 5 bases, and the junction held 11 bases outside the gene matches.

V gene TRBV5-1 combines with J gene TRBJ2-1; 12 bases map to TRBD1. Per germline, CDR1 SGHRS and CDR2 YFSETQ. This CDR3 has 15 residues. J gave up 13 bases and V 4 bases, and 12 bases lay outside the gene matches. This chain's CDR3 is CASSEPGQGATPQFF. As DNA, the CDR3 is TGCGCCAGCAGCGAACCGGGACAGGGGGCGACGCCCCAGTTCTTC.

In regard to this clone: In the same sample, other DNA sequences code for this CDR3. CDR3 in amino acids: CASSFTGDYGYTF. The CDR3 nucleotides read TGCGCCAGCAGCTTCACAGGGGACTATGGCTACACCTTC. The V call is TRBV5-1, the J call TRBJ1-2; 7 bases map to TRBD1. The trim removed 2 bases at V and 3 bases at J, leaving 1 base unmatched. The CDR3 length is 13 residues. The germline gives CDR1 SGHRS, CDR2 YFSETQ.

This clone was observed at least ten times. This CDR3 is CASSRKREGETQYF. The CDR3 DNA sequence: TGTGCCAGCAGCAGAAAGCGGGAGGGGGAGACCCAGTACTTC. This sequence joins TRBV21-1 and TRBJ2-5; TRBD2 is the table's D call and was not checked against the DNA. TRBV21-1 is a pseudogene segment. The CDR3 is 14 amino acids.

This chain links TRBV28 with TRBJ1-1, with D maybe TRBD1 (5 bases). The V end was cut by 5 bases, the J end by 0 bases, with 7 bases between. Per the germline V gene, CDR1 is MDHEN and CDR2 is SYDVKM. The CDR3 spans 13 residues. CDR3 coding DNA: TGTGCCAGCAGTGGACACTTGAACACTGAAGCTTTCTTT. Its translation is CASSGHLNTEAFF.

The chain links TRBV2 to TRBJ2-3, with TRBD2 as a possible D gene (5 bases). Germline CDR1 SNHLY, CDR2 FYNNEI. This CDR3 spans 16 amino acids. V was pared by 4 bases and J by 2 bases, with 16 bases between. DNA for the CDR3: TGTGCCAGCAGTGGAAGCGGAAGTCTCCCCACAGATACGCAGTATTTT. Protein sequence: CASSGSGSLPTDTQYF.

This chain links TRBV4-1 with TRBJ1-1; a possible D gene is TRBD1 (6 bases). V gave up 1 base and J gave up 6 bases, with 15 bases separating them. CDR1 and CDR2 from the germline V gene are MGHRA and YSYEKL. This CDR3 has 15 amino acids. CDR3 residues: CASSQALRQAAEAFF. The CDR3 DNA follows: TGCGCCAGCAGCCAAGCCCTCAGACAGGCCGCTGAAGCTTTCTTT.

V is TRBV5-5 and J is TRBJ1-2; D perhaps matches TRBD1 (5 bases). The V and J ends lost 6 bases and 3 bases respectively, with 21 bases between them. The CDR3 runs 16 residues. Germline CDR1 reads SGHKS; CDR2 reads YYEKEE (reference sequence). CDR3 nucleotide sequence: TGTGCCAGCACTCGCCAGGGCGGGGCGTTGGACTATGGCTACACCTTC. It specifies CASTRQGGALDYGYTF.

Concerning this clone: A read error may be the cause here, since a much bigger clone is one base away. Other DNA sequences in the same sample also yield this CDR3. Written as DNA, the CDR3 is TGTGCCAGCAGCTTAGGACAGAACACTGAAGCTTTCTTT. Its translation: CASSLGQNTEAFF. The chain joins TRBV7-3 to TRBJ1-1; TRBD1 is a possible D gene (5 bases). The V gene lost 2 bases and the J gene lost 1 base, with 5 bases spanning the gap. The CDR3 totals 13 residues. Germline CDR1 and CDR2: SGHTA and FQGTGA.

A single count supports this clone. The chain has TRBV24-1 and TRBJ1-1, with D maybe TRBD1 (5 bases). Germline assignment: CDR1 KGHDR and CDR2 SFDVKD. V gave up 5 bases and J gave up 0 bases, with 9 bases separating them. This CDR3 contains 14 residues. In DNA form, the CDR3 reads TGTGCCACCAGTGTGGGGGGTATGAACACTGAAGCTTTCTTT. This translates into CATSVGGMNTEAFF.

The chain couples TRBV6-5 to TRBJ2-1; maybe TRBD2 (6 bases). The CDR3 runs 15 residues. Germline V lookup: CDR1 MNHEY, CDR2 SVGAGI. Trimming took off 6 bases at V and 1 base at J, with 13 bases between the two ends. In nucleotides, the CDR3 is TGTGCCAGCAGGCCTGCCGGGGGATCCTACAATGAGCAGTTCTTC. As protein: CASRPAGGSYNEQFF.

This clone was seen only once. The rearrangement links TRBV6-5 to TRBJ2-7, with D unclear. V lost 6 bases to trimming and J lost 2 bases, with 14 bases between them. The CDR3 totals 14 residues. Germline values: CDR1 MNHEY, CDR2 SVGAGI. The CDR3, as DNA: TGTGCCAGCAGACCCCGCAGGCCACCCTACGAGCAGTACTTC. Residues: CASRPRRPPYEQYF.

This chain uses TRBV29-1 with TRBJ1-1; maybe TRBD1 (5 bases). This CDR3 region has 11 residues. V was cut by 7 bases and J by 1 base, with 7 bases left in between. Germline lookup yields CDR1 SQVTM and CDR2 ANQGSEA. Here the CDR3 reads CSARENTEAFF. The CDR3 DNA reads TGCAGCGCCAGGGAGAACACTGAAGCTTTCTTT. Looking up the rest from reference TRBV29-1 and TRBJ1-1 gives the full variable domain: SAVISQKPSRDICQRGTSLTIQCQVDSQVTMMFWYRQQPGQSLTLIATANQGSEATYESGFVIDKFPISRPNLTFSTLTVSNMSPEDSSIYLCSARENTEAFFGQGTRLTVV.

V and J are TRBV27 and TRBJ2-7; 10 nucleotides match TRBD2. The germline CDR1 and CDR2 sequences are MNHEY and SMNVEV (reference sequence). The V gene end was trimmed by 4 bases and the J gene end by 5 bases; junction bases not matched to a gene: 8. This CDR3 has 15 amino acids. CDR3 DNA: TGTGCCAGCAGTTCCCCTAGCGGGAGAGTGCACGAGCAGTACTTC. Translated: CASSSPSGRVHEQYF.

The genes are TRBV28 and TRBJ1-5; the D gene is possibly TRBD1 (5 bases). V lost 6 bases, J lost 3 bases, and 15 bases lay in between. CDR3 length: 15 residues. The germline V gene has CDR1 MDHEN and CDR2 SYDVKM. The CDR3 reads CASRLQGRANQPQHF. The CDR3 nucleotides are TGTGCCAGCAGACTCCAGGGAAGAGCCAATCAGCCCCAGCATTTT.

Only a few counts were recorded for this clone. This chain uses TRBV5-4 with TRBJ2-7, with a tentative D call TRBD2 (7 bases). Germline V CDR1 and CDR2: SGHNT, YYREEE (reference sequence). CDR3 size: 14 residues. V was shortened by 4 bases and J by 3 bases, with 14 bases between the two germline ends. The CDR3, as DNA: TGTGCCAGCAGCCGCGGGGGCTCCAACTACGAGCAGTACTTC. This translates into CASSRGGSNYEQYF.

This rearrangement joins TRBV4-2 to TRBJ1-6; no firm D call. The CDR3 loop spans 14 amino acids. CDR1 is LGHNA, CDR2 YNFKEQ, per germline. With 0 bases removed from V and 9 bases from J, the gap between germline ends came to 9 bases. The CDR3: CASSQEQEGSPLHF. In nucleotides, the CDR3 is TGTGCCAGCAGCCAAGAACAAGAGGGTTCACCCCTCCACTTT.

The rearrangement uses TRBV7-2 and TRBJ2-2; the D gene is possibly TRBD1 (5 bases). From germline, CDR1 is SGHTA and CDR2 FQGNSA. The length of the CDR3 is 15 residues. Trimming took off 4 bases at V and 4 bases at J, with 13 bases between the two ends. In DNA form, the CDR3 reads TGTGCCAGCAGCTACGTAGTGGGGCCCACCGGGGAGCTGTTTTTT. Translated, it gives CASSYVVGPTGELFF.

The chain uses TRBV5-5 and TRBJ2-2; no clear D gene. V was cut by 1 base and J by 3 bases, with 7 bases left in between. CDR1 SGHKS and CDR2 YYEKEE come from the germline V gene (reference sequence). The CDR3 spans 14 residues. The CDR3 sequence is CASSLLPDTGELFF. The CDR3 DNA sequence: TGTGCCAGCAGCTTGTTACCAGACACCGGGGAGCTGTTTTTT.

The chain has TRBV3-1 (or the pseudogene TRBV3-2) and TRBJ1-5; D not resolved. The CDR3 has 16 residues. Germline V lookup: CDR1 LGHDT, CDR2 YNNKEL (reference sequence). Trimming pared 2 bases from V and 4 bases from J, leaving 15 bases between. The CDR3 spells CASSQRLGESNQPQHF. CDR3 in DNA: TGTGCCAGCAGCCAAAGGTTAGGAGAGTCTAATCAGCCCCAGCATTTT.

The rearrangement joins TRBV7-2 to TRBJ2-5, with 10 bases identical to TRBD2. With 4 bases clipped from V and 4 bases from J, the junction kept 6 bases outside the gene matches. The CDR3 extends over 15 amino acids. From germline, CDR1 is SGHTA and CDR2 FQGNSA. DNA of the CDR3: TGTGCCAGCAGCTCCCCCGGGACTAGCGTAGAGACCCAGTACTTC. Translated, it gives CASSSPGTSVETQYF.